This TCR beta chain was profiled in a study of metastatic and nonmetastatic thyroid tumors. Study-level information: Patients with malignant and benign thyroid disease provided blood and tumor or nodule tissue, whose repertoires were compared. Study findings and constraints: Reportedly, malignant thyroid tumors had significantly higher TCR beta diversity than benign nodules, in blood and tumor.

As for this clone: Its specificity is unknown.

The CDR3 has 14 amino acids. Germline lookup yields CDR1 SGHRS and CDR2 YFSETQ. With 0 bases removed from V and 3 bases from J, the gap between germline ends came to 10 bases. Original analysis: The distant-metastasis classifier for papillary thyroid cancer was built from CDR3 differences across clinicopathological groups. TCRdb reprocessed the PCR reads using MiXCR. TCRdb assigned the V and J calls; the authors' analysis was not used. The sample contains 30,000 to 40,000 clones, around a third of which appear only once. All patients were untreated before thyroid surgery. Sequencing was done on a sample of tumor tissue. The chain couples TRBV5-1 to TRBJ2-7; D uncertain. This receptor was obtained from a female donor with papillary thyroid cancer or a benign thyroid nodule (not recorded which). Some clones in this sample may be carry-over from other donors' samples. The CDR3 is CASSLAAQNYEQYF. The DNA of the CDR3 is TGCGCCAGCAGCTTGGCCGCGCAGAACTACGAGCAGTACTTC.